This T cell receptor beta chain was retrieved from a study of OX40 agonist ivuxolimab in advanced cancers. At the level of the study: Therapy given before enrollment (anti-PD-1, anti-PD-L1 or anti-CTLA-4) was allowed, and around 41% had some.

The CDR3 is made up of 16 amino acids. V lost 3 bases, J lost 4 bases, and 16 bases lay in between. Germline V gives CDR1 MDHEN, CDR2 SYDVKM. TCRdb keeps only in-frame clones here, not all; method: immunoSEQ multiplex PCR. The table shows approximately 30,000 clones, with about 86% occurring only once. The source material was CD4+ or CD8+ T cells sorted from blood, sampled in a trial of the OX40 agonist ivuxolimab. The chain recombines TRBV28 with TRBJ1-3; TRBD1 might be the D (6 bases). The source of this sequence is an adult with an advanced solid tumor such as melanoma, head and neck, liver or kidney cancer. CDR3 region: CASSLGAARTGNTIYF. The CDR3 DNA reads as TGTGCCAGCAGTTTGGGGGCCGCGAGGACAGGAAACACCATATATTTT.